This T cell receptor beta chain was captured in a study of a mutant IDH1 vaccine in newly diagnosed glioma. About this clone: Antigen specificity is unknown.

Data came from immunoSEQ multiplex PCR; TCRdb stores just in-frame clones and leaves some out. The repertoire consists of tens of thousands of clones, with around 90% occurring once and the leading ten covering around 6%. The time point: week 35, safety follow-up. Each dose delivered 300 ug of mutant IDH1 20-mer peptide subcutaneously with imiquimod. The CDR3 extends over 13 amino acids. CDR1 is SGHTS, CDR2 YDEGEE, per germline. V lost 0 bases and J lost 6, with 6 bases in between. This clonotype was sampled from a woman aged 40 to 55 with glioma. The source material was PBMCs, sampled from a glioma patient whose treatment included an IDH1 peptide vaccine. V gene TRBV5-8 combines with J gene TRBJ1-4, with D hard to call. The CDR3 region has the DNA TGTGCCAGCAGCTTGGTTGAGGATGAAAAACTGTTTTTT. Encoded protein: CASSLVEDEKLFF.